This T cell receptor (beta chain) was sequenced during a study of blood T cell repertoires in COVID-19. For the study at large: Nucleic acid was either cDNA or gDNA, and it came from T cells, B-cell-depleted T cells, or PBMCs.

V was clipped by 5 bases and J by 4 bases, with 12 bases between them. CDR3 size: 13 residues. Patients from Seattle were sampled longitudinally, starting during active infection. Clones were sequenced by immunoSEQ multiplex PCR, and TCRdb holds only the in-frame ones, with some missing. Here the sample spans about 200,000 clones, approximately 86% being singletons. This clone has a count of ten or more. Sequenced input: peripheral blood. The gene calls are TRBV12-3 or TRBV12-4 and TRBJ2-7, with D possibly being TRBD2 (6 bases). The clonotype originates from a woman in her forties or fifties with COVID-19, enrolled during active disease. The CDR3 here is CASSRDSRYEQYV. CDR3 coding DNA: TGTGCCAGCAGTCGGGACTCTCGATACGAGCAGTACGTC.